The rows below give T cell receptor beta chains drawn from one sample of a study of T-cell reconstitution after alpha-beta-depleted transplantation in children. TCRdb recomputed calls from the PCR reads with MiXCR, one row per CDR3 protein. Among around 800,000 distinct CDR3 sequences listed, less than 20% were seen once. Here the sequenced sample was PBMCs, mostly from graft donor cells, taken 360 days after TCRalphabeta/CD19-depleted stem cell transplant. Receptors were obtained from a male patient aged 10-17 years who had a stem cell transplant for acute lymphoblastic leukemia, so the T cells may come from the graft donor. Both conserved end residues are part of each CDR3. Fields, in order: V gene, clone size, J gene, D gene, CDR3 protein, CDR3 DNA. A D gene is named only where the DNA matches it firmly. Rows may omit the clone size; those that give it use once, few, many or a size class.

v_call: TRBV6-2/TRBV6-3; clone_size: few; j_call: TRBJ2-1; d_call: TRBD2; cdr3_aa: CASSGPTSGRYNEQFF; cdr3_nt: TGTGCCAGCAGCGGCCCTACTAGCGGGAGATACAATGAGCAGTTCTTC
v_call: TRBV29-1; clone_size: NA; j_call: TRBJ2-7; d_call: NA; cdr3_aa: CSVHGQPNRPYEQYF; cdr3_nt: TGCAGCGTCCACGGACAGCCCAACCGACCGTACGAGCAGTACTTC
v_call: TRBV27; clone_size: few; j_call: TRBJ2-7; d_call: NA; cdr3_aa: CASSNISFSSYEQYF; cdr3_nt: TGTGCCAGCAGTAATATCTCCTTTAGCTCCTACGAGCAGTACTTC
v_call: TRBV7-9; clone_size: NA; j_call: TRBJ2-7; d_call: NA; cdr3_aa: CASSPPAGAHEQYF; cdr3_nt: TGTGCCAGCAGCCCCCCGGCGGGGGCCCACGAGCAGTACTTC
v_call: TRBV5-1; clone_size: few; j_call: TRBJ2-5; d_call: TRBD1; cdr3_aa: CASSLQTGQRETQYF; cdr3_nt: TGCGCCAGCAGCTTACAGACAGGGCAAAGAGAGACCCAGTACTTC
v_call: TRBV4-1; clone_size: NA; j_call: TRBJ2-5; d_call: NA; cdr3_aa: CASSQFSDQETQYF; cdr3_nt: TGCGCCAGCAGCCAATTCAGCGATCAAGAGACCCAGTACTTC
v_call: TRBV29-1; clone_size: NA; j_call: TRBJ1-3; d_call: NA; cdr3_aa: CSVEGTFGNTIYF; cdr3_nt: TGCAGCGTTGAAGGGACTTTTGGAAACACCATATATTTT
v_call: TRBV6-1; clone_size: NA; j_call: TRBJ2-4; d_call: TRBD2; cdr3_aa: CASSKTSGLAKNIQYF; cdr3_nt: TGTGCCAGCAGCAAGACTAGCGGACTAGCCAAAAACATTCAGTACTTC
v_call: TRBV5-1; clone_size: NA; j_call: TRBJ2-3; d_call: TRBD2; cdr3_aa: CASSHSGRQDTQYF; cdr3_nt: TGCGCCAGCAGCCACAGCGGGAGACAAGATACGCAGTATTTT
v_call: TRBV7-3; clone_size: few; j_call: TRBJ2-3; d_call: TRBD1; cdr3_aa: CASSLRARGGPDTQYF; cdr3_nt: TGTGCCAGCAGCTTAAGGGCCAGAGGGGGCCCAGATACGCAGTATTTT
v_call: TRBV24-1; clone_size: NA; j_call: TRBJ2-3; d_call: NA; cdr3_aa: CATSDFLSNTDTQYF; cdr3_nt: TGTGCCACCAGTGATTTTCTCTCCAACACAGATACGCAGTATTTT
v_call: TRBV6-5; clone_size: few; j_call: TRBJ1-3; d_call: NA; cdr3_aa: CASTNGNTIYF; cdr3_nt: TGTGCCAGCACGAACGGAAACACCATATATTTT
v_call: TRBV2; clone_size: NA; j_call: TRBJ2-1; d_call: TRBD2; cdr3_aa: CASSGRIAGGEQFF; cdr3_nt: TGTGCCAGCAGTGGCCGGATAGCGGGTGGAGAGCAGTTCTTC
v_call: TRBV12-3/TRBV12-4; clone_size: NA; j_call: TRBJ2-7; d_call: NA; cdr3_aa: CASSRGTNSYEQYF; cdr3_nt: TGTGCCAGCTCTAGGGGGACAAACTCCTACGAGCAGTACTTC
v_call: TRBV5-1; clone_size: NA; j_call: TRBJ2-6; d_call: NA; cdr3_aa: CASSLVLALYPSGANVLTF; cdr3_nt: TGCGCCAGCAGCTTGGTGCTAGCCTTGTACCCCTCTGGGGCCAACGTCCTGACTTTC
v_call: TRBV11-2; clone_size: NA; j_call: TRBJ2-4; d_call: TRBD2; cdr3_aa: CASSFSTSGKNIQYF; cdr3_nt: TGTGCCAGCAGCTTTTCGACTAGCGGCAAAAACATTCAGTACTTC
v_call: TRBV5-5; clone_size: NA; j_call: TRBJ2-3; d_call: TRBD2; cdr3_aa: CASSFHGTTGTDTQYF; cdr3_nt: TGTGCCAGCAGCTTCCACGGGACTACCGGCACAGATACGCAGTATTTT
v_call: TRBV7-6; clone_size: NA; j_call: TRBJ1-1; d_call: NA; cdr3_aa: CASSSAPGVNTEAFF; cdr3_nt: TGTGCCAGCAGCTCCGCCCCCGGGGTGAACACTGAAGCTTTCTTT
v_call: TRBV4-1; clone_size: few; j_call: TRBJ2-7; d_call: NA; cdr3_aa: CASSQPGTAYEQYF; cdr3_nt: TGCGCCAGCAGCCAACCTGGGACCGCCTACGAGCAGTACTTC
v_call: TRBV4-1; clone_size: NA; j_call: TRBJ2-5; d_call: NA; cdr3_aa: CASSQEGREETQYF; cdr3_nt: TGCGCCAGCAGCCAAGAAGGCAGGGAAGAGACCCAGTACTTC
v_call: TRBV5-1; clone_size: many; j_call: TRBJ2-3; d_call: TRBD1; cdr3_aa: CASTESWTGSTDTQYF; cdr3_nt: TGCGCCAGCACCGAGAGCTGGACAGGTAGCACAGATACGCAGTATTTT
v_call: TRBV5-1; clone_size: NA; j_call: TRBJ1-5; d_call: TRBD1; cdr3_aa: CASRPGQGGQPQHF; cdr3_nt: TGCGCCAGCAGGCCGGGACAGGGAGGTCAGCCCCAGCATTTT
v_call: TRBV18; clone_size: NA; j_call: TRBJ1-5; d_call: NA; cdr3_aa: CASSRDGGQPQHF; cdr3_nt: TGTGCCAGCTCACGGGACGGCGGTCAGCCCCAGCATTTT
v_call: TRBV20-1; clone_size: many; j_call: TRBJ2-7; d_call: TRBD1; cdr3_aa: CSARSWDRGRRYEQYF; cdr3_nt: TGCAGTGCTAGAAGTTGGGACAGGGGGCGTAGATACGAGCAGTACTTC
v_call: TRBV25-1; clone_size: NA; j_call: TRBJ1-5; d_call: NA; cdr3_aa: CASSAAGVQPQHF; cdr3_nt: TGTGCCAGCAGTGCGGCAGGGGTTCAGCCCCAGCATTTT
v_call: TRBV5-1; clone_size: few; j_call: TRBJ1-5; d_call: NA; cdr3_aa: CASSLEWGINQPQHF; cdr3_nt: TGCGCCAGCAGCTTGGAATGGGGGATCAATCAGCCCCAGCATTTT
v_call: TRBV15; clone_size: few; j_call: TRBJ1-5; d_call: NA; cdr3_aa: CATSRASRKDQPQHF; cdr3_nt: TGTGCCACCAGCAGAGCAAGCAGGAAGGATCAGCCCCAGCATTTT
v_call: TRBV11-2; clone_size: few; j_call: TRBJ2-5; d_call: TRBD2; cdr3_aa: CASSRQPRGGFRETQYF; cdr3_nt: TGTGCCAGCAGCCGGCAGCCCCGCGGGGGGTTTCGGGAGACCCAGTACTTC
v_call: TRBV7-3; clone_size: NA; j_call: TRBJ2-3; d_call: TRBD2; cdr3_aa: CASSSRLAGGPEDTQYF; cdr3_nt: TGTGCCAGCAGCTCACGACTAGCGGGAGGGCCTGAAGATACGCAGTATTTT
v_call: TRBV5-6; clone_size: NA; j_call: TRBJ2-1; d_call: NA; cdr3_aa: CASSAKLNTFYNEQFF; cdr3_nt: TGTGCCAGCAGCGCGAAGCTTAACACCTTCTACAATGAGCAGTTCTTC
v_call: TRBV5-1; clone_size: few; j_call: TRBJ2-2; d_call: TRBD2; cdr3_aa: CASSWGGNTGELFF; cdr3_nt: TGCGCCAGCAGCTGGGGGGGGAACACCGGGGAGCTGTTTTTT
v_call: TRBV5-8; clone_size: few; j_call: TRBJ1-3; d_call: NA; cdr3_aa: CASSLVWGTSGNTIYF; cdr3_nt: TGTGCCAGCAGCTTGGTTTGGGGAACATCCGGAAACACCATATATTTT
v_call: TRBV19; clone_size: NA; j_call: TRBJ2-1; d_call: NA; cdr3_aa: CASSISLSSFHGEQFF; cdr3_nt: TGTGCCAGTAGTATCAGTCTGAGTAGTTTTCATGGTGAGCAGTTCTTC
v_call: TRBV24-1; clone_size: NA; j_call: TRBJ2-2; d_call: NA; cdr3_aa: CATSDFLTNTGELFF; cdr3_nt: TGTGCCACCAGTGATTTCTTGACGAACACCGGGGAGCTGTTTTTT
v_call: TRBV20-1; clone_size: NA; j_call: TRBJ2-7; d_call: NA; cdr3_aa: CSARVVSADENLAPHRSYEQYF; cdr3_nt: TGCAGTGCTAGAGTCGTAAGTGCCGACGAAAATCTAGCTCCCCACCGCTCCTACGAGCAGTACTTC
v_call: TRBV29-1; clone_size: NA; j_call: TRBJ2-7; d_call: TRBD1; cdr3_aa: CSVQWTGMYEQYF; cdr3_nt: TGCAGCGTTCAATGGACAGGGATGTACGAGCAGTACTTC
v_call: TRBV29-1; clone_size: few; j_call: TRBJ2-3; d_call: TRBD2; cdr3_aa: CSVEGTSENTDTQYF; cdr3_nt: TGCAGCGTTGAAGGGACTAGCGAGAACACAGATACGCAGTATTTT
v_call: TRBV4-1; clone_size: NA; j_call: TRBJ2-5; d_call: NA; cdr3_aa: CASSQVRGQILWYQETQYF; cdr3_nt: TGCGCCAGCAGCCAAGTAAGGGGACAAATCCTTTGGTACCAAGAGACCCAGTACTTC
v_call: TRBV29-1; clone_size: many; j_call: TRBJ2-1; d_call: TRBD1; cdr3_aa: CSVSPGGSYNEQFF; cdr3_nt: TGCAGCGTTTCGCCAGGGGGTTCCTACAATGAGCAGTTCTTC
v_call: TRBV5-1; clone_size: few; j_call: TRBJ2-7; d_call: NA; cdr3_aa: CASAAGRHYEQYF; cdr3_nt: TGCGCCAGCGCGGCGGGGAGACACTACGAGCAGTACTTC
v_call: TRBV12-3/TRBV12-4; clone_size: few; j_call: TRBJ2-3; d_call: TRBD2; cdr3_aa: CASSLRSSGADTQYF; cdr3_nt: TGTGCCAGCAGTTTGCGTTCTAGCGGGGCAGATACGCAGTATTTT
v_call: TRBV20-1; clone_size: NA; j_call: TRBJ2-7; d_call: NA; cdr3_aa: CSARDHIGLQELYEQYF; cdr3_nt: TGCAGTGCTAGAGATCATATCGGTCTGCAAGAGTTATACGAGCAGTACTTC
v_call: TRBV9; clone_size: few; j_call: TRBJ2-1; d_call: TRBD2; cdr3_aa: CASSVAQGLAGNEQFF; cdr3_nt: TGTGCCAGCAGCGTAGCTCAGGGACTAGCGGGTAATGAGCAGTTCTTC
v_call: TRBV15; clone_size: few; j_call: TRBJ1-2; d_call: TRBD1; cdr3_aa: CATRGAGTGKRGLQYGYTF; cdr3_nt: TGTGCCACCAGAGGGGCCGGGACAGGGAAACGAGGGCTACAATATGGCTACACCTTC
v_call: TRBV12-5; clone_size: NA; j_call: TRBJ2-1; d_call: NA; cdr3_aa: CASTPIQGIKNNEQFF; cdr3_nt: TGTGCTAGTACCCCCATACAGGGCATAAAGAACAATGAGCAGTTCTTC